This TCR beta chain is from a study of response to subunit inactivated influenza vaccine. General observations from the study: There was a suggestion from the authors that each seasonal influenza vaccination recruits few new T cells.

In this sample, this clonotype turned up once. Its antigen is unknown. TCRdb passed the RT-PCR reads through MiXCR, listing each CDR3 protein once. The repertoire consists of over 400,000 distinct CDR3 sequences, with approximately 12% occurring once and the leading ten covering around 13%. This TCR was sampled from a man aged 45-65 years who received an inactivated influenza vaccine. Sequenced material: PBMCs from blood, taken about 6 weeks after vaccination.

CDR3 bases: TGTGCCTGGAGTGTAGGGGGAACCTACGAGCAGTACTTC. Its protein product is CAWSVGGTYEQYF. The rearrangement joins TRBV30 to TRBJ2-7, with D maybe TRBD1 (6 bases). The CDR3 loop spans 13 amino acids. Trimming took 0 bases from V and 2 from J, leaving 8 bases between them. The V gene's germline CDR1 is GTSNPN and CDR2 SVGIG (reference sequence).